Presented here are 26 T cell receptor beta chains from one specimen sequenced in a study of vaccination and CD4 T cells after COVID-19. Their specific antigens are unknown. The Oncomine TCR Beta short-read assay was what sequenced the DNA obtained from cultured CD4+ T cells. TCRdb redid the calling of the PCR reads with MiXCR, one entry per CDR3 protein. The sample carries around 20,000 distinct CDR3 sequences, 44% recorded once. Treatment meaning: roughly ten-day PBMC culture with coronavirus spike peptide pools or control peptides (ViraFEST assay). The specimen comprised CD4+ T cells from blood, cultured in vitro, sampled before SARS-CoV-2 vaccination. All receptors derive from a human donor who had recovered from COVID-19.

The gene calls are TRBV9 and TRBJ2-1, with a weak D call TRBD2 (5 bases). Per the germline V gene, CDR1 is SGDLS and CDR2 is YYNGEE. The CDR3 contains 17 residues. With 0 bases removed from V and 2 bases from J, the gap between germline ends came to 15 bases. CDR3 loop: CASSVDFVRGAYNEQFF. In DNA, the CDR3 is TGTGCCAGCAGCGTAGATTTCGTCCGGGGAGCCTACAATGAGCAGTTCTTC.

This clonotype was observed a few times. The V call is TRBV19, the J call TRBJ2-5; D is perhaps TRBD1 (6 bases). V was shortened by 6 bases and J by 1 base, with 12 bases between the two germline ends. This CDR3 region has 14 residues. CDR1 and CDR2 from the germline V gene are LNHDA and SQIVND (reference sequence). CDR3 sequence: CASSLRGIQETQYF. The CDR3 coding sequence is TGTGCCAGTAGCTTAAGGGGGATCCAAGAGACCCAGTACTTC.

The V gene is TRBV6-2 or TRBV6-3, the J gene TRBJ2-7; 8 bases line up with TRBD1. Losses at the gene ends were 5 bases for V and 7 bases for J; bases not matched to a gene: 7. Germline CDR1 is MNHEY and CDR2 is SVGEGT. This CDR3 has 13 residues. In DNA form, the CDR3 reads TGTGCCAGCAGTAGGACAGGGACGGGTGAGCAGTACTTC. Amino acid sequence: CASSRTGTGEQYF.

In its sample, this clonotype was seen a few times. The J gene is TRBJ1-2, the V gene TRBV6-5, with D possibly being TRBD1 (6 bases). Germline V gives CDR1 MNHEY, CDR2 SVGAGI. V lost 0 bases and J lost 8, with 13 bases in between. The CDR3 extends over 14 amino acids. The CDR3 nucleotides read TGTGCCAGCAGTTACTCTACAGGGCTAGGCGGCTACACCTTC. Its protein product is CASSYSTGLGGYTF.

This clonotype was seen only a few times. The V gene is TRBV5-1, the J gene TRBJ2-6; D is unresolved. The CDR3 has 14 residues. Trimming shortened V by 1 base and J by 4 bases, and 6 bases separated the two germline ends. Germline values: CDR1 SGHRS, CDR2 YFSETQ. Here the CDR3 reads CASSLNAGANVLTF. CDR3 DNA sequence: TGCGCCAGCAGCTTGAACGCCGGGGCCAACGTCCTGACTTTC.

The rearrangement links TRBV28 to TRBJ1-5; possibly TRBD1 for D (5 bases). Per germline, CDR1 MDHEN and CDR2 SYDVKM. The CDR3 runs to 15 residues. Between the trimmed V and J ends, which lost 3 bases and 0 bases, there was a span of 9 bases. The DNA of the CDR3 is TGTGCCAGCAGTTTCTTGGGGGATAGCAATCAGCCCCAGCATTTT. Translating gives CASSFLGDSNQPQHF.

The J gene is TRBJ1-1, the V gene TRBV20-1; TRBD1 matches 7 bases. Trimming took 5 bases from V and 0 from J; bases not matched to a gene: 6. The CDR3 contains 14 residues. Germline loops: CDR1 DFQATT, CDR2 SNEGSKA (reference sequence). DNA of the CDR3: TGCAGTGCTCTATGGACAGGCGTGAACACTGAAGCTTTCTTT. Encoded protein: CSALWTGVNTEAFF.

The chain has TRBV15 and TRBJ1-1; 7 nucleotides line up with TRBD1. V lost 3 bases and J lost 1; bases outside the gene matches: 5. Germline CDR1 and CDR2: LNHNV and YYDKDF (reference sequence). CDR3 length: 15 amino acids. CDR3: CATSSQTGPNTEAFF. In DNA, the CDR3 is TGTGCCACCAGCAGCCAGACAGGGCCGAACACTGAAGCTTTCTTT.

The chain is built from TRBV28 and TRBJ1-5, with 7 nucleotides matching TRBD1. This CDR3 is built from 16 residues. The germline V gene has CDR1 MDHEN and CDR2 SYDVKM. After removal of 4 bases from V and 1 base from J, the junction contained 7 bases not matched to a gene. CDR3 nucleotide sequence: TGTGCCAGCAGTTCGGTGACAGGGTTAAGCAATCAGCCCCAGCATTTT. It translates to CASSSVTGLSNQPQHF.

V usage is TRBV6-1 and J usage is TRBJ1-2, with a possible D match to TRBD1 (6 bases). The germline V gene encodes CDR1 MNHNS and CDR2 SASEGT. V was clipped by 8 bases and J by 5 bases, with 15 bases between them. The CDR3 loop spans 13 amino acids. The CDR3 DNA follows: TGTGCCAGCGGGGGGGGCCGGGGATATGGCTACACCTTC. It is translated as CASGGGRGYGYTF.

This clonotype was observed a handful of times. The V gene is TRBV6-1, the J gene TRBJ2-6, with 7 bases that match TRBD1. The CDR3 runs 18 residues. The V and J ends lost 1 base and 4 bases, in that order; junction bases with no gene match: 10. Per the germline V gene, CDR1 is MNHNS and CDR2 is SASEGT. The CDR3 spells CASSEVWAGGGGANVLTF. The DNA of the CDR3 is TGTGCCAGCAGTGAAGTCTGGGCAGGGGGTGGCGGGGCCAACGTCCTGACTTTC.

The J gene is TRBJ2-3, the V gene TRBV7-2, with 9 bases matching TRBD2. Per germline, CDR1 SGHTA and CDR2 FQGNSA. The CDR3 covers 17 residues. Unmatched junction bases numbered 10, after V lost 4 bases and J lost 2 bases. CDR3 in amino acids: CASSSLSSGIYTDTQYF. CDR3 in DNA: TGTGCCAGCAGCTCATTATCTAGCGGGATATACACAGATACGCAGTATTTT.

The chain has TRBV27 and TRBJ1-5; D is unresolved. With 0 bases removed from V and 1 base from J, the gap between germline ends came to 7 bases. CDR3 length: 15 amino acids. Germline CDR1 MNHEY, CDR2 SMNVEV (reference sequence). CDR3 amino acids: CASSLSGQSNQPQHF. The DNA of the CDR3 is TGTGCCAGCAGTTTATCGGGTCAAAGCAATCAGCCCCAGCATTTT.

This clonotype was picked up one time. The V call is TRBV6-5, the J call TRBJ2-1; 9 positions match TRBD2. The CDR3 is 17 residues long. Germline lookup yields CDR1 MNHEY and CDR2 SVGAGI. V shed 3 bases and J 8 bases; nucleotides not matched to a gene: 14. CDR3 bases: TGTGCCAGCAGTTATCGGCGGTTTAGCGGGAGTAGCTATGAGCAGTTCTTC. This translates into CASSYRRFSGSSYEQFF.

The chain uses TRBV27 and TRBJ2-1; TRBD2 matches 7 bases. The CDR3 totals 14 residues. V dropped 5 bases and J dropped 2; count of bases not matched to a gene: 3. Germline CDR1 reads MNHEY; CDR2 reads SMNVEV (reference sequence). DNA for the CDR3: TGTGCCAGCAGTCCCGGGACTACCTACAATGAGCAGTTCTTC. Residues: CASSPGTTYNEQFF.

V is TRBV12-3 or TRBV12-4 and J is TRBJ2-4; TRBD2 aligns across 10 bases. The CDR3 contains 14 residues. J was trimmed by 6 bases and V by 5 bases; bases with no gene match: 4. As DNA, the CDR3 is TGTGCCAGCAGTCTGAGCGGGAGGGGAAACATTCAGTACTTC. Translated, it gives CASSLSGRGNIQYF.

V usage is TRBV12-3 or TRBV12-4 and J usage is TRBJ1-5; 9 nucleotides align to TRBD1. With 0 bases clipped from V and 6 bases from J, the junction kept 9 bases outside the gene matches. This CDR3 region has 17 residues. CDR3 nucleotides: TGTGCCAGCAGTTTAGCGCTTGGGGACAGGGTAAGTCAGCCCCAGCATTTT. As protein: CASSLALGDRVSQPQHF.

This clonotype was observed a few times. The chain uses TRBV6-5 and TRBJ1-2; 8 nucleotides agree with TRBD1. Germline trimming cut 3 bases from V and 0 bases from J; bases unmatched to any gene: 18. This CDR3 spans 20 amino acids. CDR1 MNHEY and CDR2 SVGAGI come from the germline V gene. CDR3 sequence reads: CASSYLFQQGVGSANYGYTF. CDR3 nucleotide sequence: TGTGCCAGCAGTTATTTGTTCCAACAGGGGGTAGGGTCGGCTAACTATGGCTACACCTTC.

The V and J genes are TRBV5-1 and TRBJ1-5; TRBD1 matches at 9 bases. Unmatched junction bases numbered 6, after V lost 4 bases and J lost 7 bases. Germline CDR1 SGHRS, CDR2 YFSETQ. The CDR3 totals 14 residues. CDR3 sequence: CASSRTGVGQPQHF. The CDR3 DNA is TGCGCCAGCAGCCGGACAGGGGTTGGGCAGCCCCAGCATTTT.

V is TRBV7-3 and J is TRBJ2-3; 7 bases match TRBD1. Germline V lookup: CDR1 SGHTA, CDR2 FQGTGA. CDR3 length: 14 amino acids. Trimming cost V 3 bases and J 1 base; bases outside gene matches: 1. The CDR3 reads CASSLGQRTDTQYF. The CDR3 nucleotides read TGTGCCAGCAGCTTGGGACAGCGCACAGATACGCAGTATTTT.

The chain joins TRBV6-1 to TRBJ1-1; D not certain. The germline gives CDR1 MNHNS, CDR2 SASEGT. The ends were cut back, 8 bases at V and 2 bases at J, with 12 bases in the middle. This CDR3 has 13 residues. For the CDR3, the DNA is TGTGCCAGCGCCTGGAACGAAAACACTGAAGCTTTCTTT. This translates into CASAWNENTEAFF.

The chain is built from TRBV10-2 and TRBJ2-5; 8 positions agree with TRBD2. J lost 4 bases, V lost 5 bases, and 3 bases had no gene match. The CDR3 consists of 13 residues. Germline V gene lookup returns CDR1 WSHSY and CDR2 SAAADI. The CDR3 reads CASSQAGVETQYF. CDR3 in DNA: TGCGCCAGCAGTCAAGCGGGAGTAGAGACCCAGTACTTC.

The chain employs TRBV6-1 and TRBJ2-1, with D perhaps TRBD1 (7 bases). Germline V lookup: CDR1 MNHNS, CDR2 SASEGT. This CDR3 comprises 15 residues. V was shortened by 6 bases and J by 6 bases, with 18 bases between the two germline ends. CDR3 sequence reads: CASSNPRGASNEQFF. CDR3 coding DNA: TGTGCCAGCAGCAACCCCAGGGGGGCGAGCAATGAGCAGTTCTTC.

The chain has TRBV19 and TRBJ1-5; possibly TRBD1 for D (5 bases). This CDR3 is built from 18 residues. V was shortened by 3 bases and J by 0 bases, with 18 bases between the two germline ends. Germline V CDR1 and CDR2: LNHDA, SQIVND (reference sequence). CDR3 amino acids: CASSILSPGQTSNQPQHF. The CDR3 nucleotides are TGTGCCAGTAGTATCTTGTCTCCGGGGCAGACTAGCAATCAGCCCCAGCATTTT.

This clonotype was seen a few times. The genes are TRBV4-1 and TRBJ1-6; TRBD1 matches at 7 bases. Unmatched junction bases numbered 8, after V lost 0 bases and J lost 9 bases. Per the germline V gene, CDR1 is MGHRA and CDR2 is YSYEKL. The CDR3 sequence is 16 residues long. The CDR3 loop reads CASSQDSDRRGSPLHF. The CDR3 DNA is TGCGCCAGCAGCCAAGATTCGGACAGGAGGGGTTCACCCCTCCACTTT.

The gene calls are TRBV20-1 and TRBJ2-2; the match to TRBD2 covers 7 bases. V was pared by 6 bases and J by 7 bases, with 5 bases of the junction left unmatched. In germline, CDR1 is DFQATT, CDR2 SNEGSKA (reference sequence). This CDR3 comprises 12 residues. The CDR3 here is CSADGLVGELFF. CDR3 nucleotide sequence: TGCAGTGCAGACGGACTAGTCGGGGAGCTGTTTTTT.